This T cell receptor beta chain originates from a study of blood T cells in healthy people across ages. Study observations and caveats: Long-lived and aged donors differed, with more naive CD4+ cells and higher diversity in the long-lived.

The second PCR ran roughly 7 to 11 cycles with a sample-barcoded 5' primer and J-beta primers. Using its own MiXCR run on the 5' RACE reads, TCRdb lists one record per CDR3 protein. The sample holds 920,000 or so distinct CDR3 sequences, 40% to 45% seen once. With 5 bases removed from V and 9 bases from J, the gap between germline ends came to 23 bases. Germline lookup yields CDR1 DFQATT and CDR2 SNEGSKA (reference sequence). This CDR3 spans 15 amino acids. On this clonotype: Its antigen remains unknown.

This rearrangement joins TRBV20-1 to TRBJ2-1; D perhaps matches TRBD1 (5 bases). The sample consisted of blood. This receptor was identified in a woman aged 55-69 years in good health. The DNA for the CDR3 is TGCAGTGCTGTACAGGTCCAGGTAATGTTCGGTGAGCAGTTCTTC. The encoded protein is CSAVQVQVMFGEQFF.